These T cell receptor beta chains were read from a single sample in a study of identical twins. Using its own MiXCR run on the 5' RACE reads, TCRdb lists one record per CDR3 protein. Among approximately 190,000 distinct CDR3 sequences listed, less than 20% were seen once. The data were also submitted as part of a second study, on T cells expressing NK-cell markers.

Source material: CD8+ T cells sorted from blood. The receptors derive from a woman between 18 and 29 years old in good health. The CDR3 runs from the conserved cysteine through the conserved F or W. A D gene is named only where the DNA matches it firmly. Clone sizes are given selectively: once, few, many, or a class where the clone is expanded.

TRBD1 | TRBJ2-7 | - | TRBV7-9 | TGTGCCAGCAGCTTAGGACAGGGATTGTCAGAGCAGTACTTC | CASSLGQGLSEQYF
- | TRBJ2-1 | - | TRBV4-3 | TGCGCCAGCAGCCAAGATAGGGGCTATGAGCAGTTCTTC | CASSQDRGYEQFF
- | TRBJ2-7 | many | TRBV12-3/TRBV12-4 | TGTGCCAGCAGTTCCGACCCCTACGAGCAGTACTTC | CASSSDPYEQYF
TRBD2 | TRBJ2-1 | - | TRBV10-3 | TGTGCCATCCCTCAGCCGCGGACTAGCGTAACTAATGAGCAGTTCTTC | CAIPQPRTSVTNEQFF
- | TRBJ2-1 | few | TRBV25-1 | TGTGCCAGCAGTGAATATGGGAGTGAGCAGTTCTTC | CASSEYGSEQFF
- | TRBJ2-1 | few | TRBV4-3 | TGCGCCAGCAGCCAAGATCGGCTAGCCCCCAATGAGCAGTTCTTC | CASSQDRLAPNEQFF
- | TRBJ2-3 | few | TRBV7-8 | TGTGCCAGCAGCTTAAGGTTTAGCACAGATACGCAGTATTTT | CASSLRFSTDTQYF
- | TRBJ2-2 | - | TRBV12-3/TRBV12-4 | TGTGCCAGCAGTAAACCGGGACTTAACACCAGGGAGCTGTTTTTT | CASSKPGLNTRELFF
- | TRBJ1-5 | - | TRBV9 | TGTGCCAGCAGCGTAGGGGGATGGGGCAATCAGCCCCAGCATTTT | CASSVGGWGNQPQHF
TRBD1 | TRBJ2-7 | few | TRBV9 | TGTGCCAGCAGCGTCGGGACAGACATTGATTTGGAGCAGTACTTC | CASSVGTDIDLEQYF
- | TRBJ1-2 | many | TRBV6-5 | TGTGCCAGCAGTTACAATCCAGCGAACTATGGCTACACCTTC | CASSYNPANYGYTF
- | TRBJ1-4 | few | TRBV12-3/TRBV12-4 | TGTGCCAGCAGCCCGTATGCTAATGAAAAACTGTTTTTT | CASSPYANEKLFF
TRBD1 | TRBJ2-1 | few | TRBV20-1 | TGCAGTGCTACCGGGACAGGGAAGGATGAGCAGTTCTTC | CSATGTGKDEQFF
- | TRBJ2-1 | - | TRBV3-1 | TGTGCCAGCAGCAATTCCGGGACTGACTCCTACAATGAGCAGTTCTTC | CASSNSGTDSYNEQFF
- | TRBJ2-3 | - | TRBV10-2 | TGCGCCAGCAAGCACAACCCCACAGATACGCAGTATTTT | CASKHNPTDTQYF
- | TRBJ1-2 | few | TRBV12-3/TRBV12-4 | TGTGCCAGCACCCGAACGAGGTTTCAGTATGGCTACACCTTC | CASTRTRFQYGYTF
TRBD2 | TRBJ2-3 | - | TRBV12-3/TRBV12-4 | TGTGCCAGCAGTTTAGTGGGGGGGACAGATACGCAGTATTTT | CASSLVGGTDTQYF
- | TRBJ2-2 | - | TRBV11-1 | TGTGCCAGCAGCTTACCCGGGGGCGCCTTCGGACTGAACACCGGGGAGCTGTTTTTT | CASSLPGGAFGLNTGELFF
- | TRBJ1-5 | many | TRBV7-9 | TGTGCCAGCAGCTTCAGGACAGATGATAGCAATCAGCCCCAGCATTTT | CASSFRTDDSNQPQHF
TRBD1 | TRBJ1-5 | few | TRBV20-1 | TGCAGTGCTTCCGACAGGGAATATAGCAATCAGCCCCAGCATTTT | CSASDREYSNQPQHF
- | TRBJ2-5 | few | TRBV29-1 | TGCAGCGTTGGGAGAGCTATCCGGACCCAGTACTTC | CSVGRAIRTQYF
- | TRBJ2-3 | - | TRBV7-6 | TGTGCCAGCAGCCAAAATATTCTCCTTGGTACAGATACGCAGTATTTT | CASSQNILLGTDTQYF
- | TRBJ1-5 | few | TRBV18 | TGTGCCAGCTCACCATCGGCCGGAAATCAGCCCCAGCATTTT | CASSPSAGNQPQHF
- | TRBJ2-7 | - | TRBV30 | TGTGCCTGGAGTGTAGTGGCGGGAATAAACGAGCAGTACTTC | CAWSVVAGINEQYF
- | TRBJ2-7 | once | TRBV6-1 | TGTGCCAGCAGTGAAGGGTCCCAGGTCCCCTACGAGCAGTACTTC | CASSEGSQVPYEQYF
- | TRBJ1-1 | - | TRBV2 | TGTGCCAGCAGTGATGAGGGGCTAGAAGCTTTCTTT | CASSDEGLEAFF
TRBD2 | TRBJ2-1 | - | TRBV7-6 | TGTGCCAGCAGCTTACGAATAGCGGGAGCGAATTCAAATGAGCAGTTCTTC | CASSLRIAGANSNEQFF
- | TRBJ2-7 | many | TRBV9 | TGTGCCAGCAGCGTCGGACAGTCCTACGAGCAGTACTTC | CASSVGQSYEQYF
- | TRBJ1-6 | - | TRBV11-2 | TGTGCCAGCACCCTGGGAGGCGCAAGCTATAATTCACCCCTCCACTTT | CASTLGGASYNSPLHF
- | TRBJ1-1 | few | TRBV10-1 | TGCGCCAGCAGTGAACTACAGGAGGGGACTGAAGCTTTCTTT | CASSELQEGTEAFF
- | TRBJ2-1 | few | TRBV4-3 | TGCGCCAGCAGCTTCGTTAGGTCTTCTTACAATGAGCAGTTCTTC | CASSFVRSSYNEQFF
- | TRBJ2-2 | - | TRBV25-1 | TGTGCCAGCAGCTCCATGGACAGCCCGGAGACCGGGGAGCTGTTTTTT | CASSSMDSPETGELFF
TRBD2 | TRBJ2-2 | - | TRBV7-9 | TGTGCCAGCAGCGCAGCGCTAGCGGGAGTGACCGGGGAGCTGTTTTTT | CASSAALAGVTGELFF
- | TRBJ2-7 | few | TRBV4-1 | TGCGCCAGCAGGAAGGGTGTCGGGACCAACTACGAGCAGTACTTC | CASRKGVGTNYEQYF
TRBD1 | TRBJ1-1 | few | TRBV2 | TGTGCCAGCGAAGCAGGGGGCACTGAAGCTTTCTTT | CASEAGGTEAFF
- | TRBJ2-1 | many | TRBV10-2 | TGCGCCAGCAGTGAAGGGGGCGGGAGCTCCTACAATGAGCAGTTCTTC | CASSEGGGSSYNEQFF
TRBD1 | TRBJ2-1 | few | TRBV11-3 | TGTGCCAGCAGCTCCGGGACAGGTACCTACAATGAGCAGTTCTTC | CASSSGTGTYNEQFF
TRBD2 | TRBJ2-1 | - | TRBV27 | TGTGCCAGCAGACACGGGACTAGTCATGAGCAGTTCTTC | CASRHGTSHEQFF
TRBD2 | TRBJ2-7 | few | TRBV5-6 | TGTGCCAGCAGCTGGGGCAGCGGACTAGCGGGCTACGAGCAGTACTTC | CASSWGSGLAGYEQYF
- | TRBJ2-7 | - | TRBV29-1 | TGCAGCGTCTCTCCCACAGTTTTCTACGAGCAGTACTTC | CSVSPTVFYEQYF
- | TRBJ2-7 | - | TRBV12-3/TRBV12-4 | TGTGCCAGCAGTCCAGATGGGACCGACGAGCAGTACTTC | CASSPDGTDEQYF
- | TRBJ2-7 | - | TRBV5-1 | TGCGCCAGCAGCTTGGATCTAAACCCCTCCTACGAGCAGTACTTC | CASSLDLNPSYEQYF
- | TRBJ2-7 | - | TRBV7-9 | TGTGCCAGCAGCGTACCCGGGTCTTTCTCCTACGAGCAGTACTTC | CASSVPGSFSYEQYF
- | TRBJ2-3 | many | TRBV20-1 | TGCAGTGCTAGAGATGAGGGACGGAGCACAGATACGCAGTATTTT | CSARDEGRSTDTQYF
- | TRBJ2-2 | many | TRBV5-1 | TGCGCCAGCAGCCTGCAGGGTGCCGGGGAGCTGTTTTTT | CASSLQGAGELFF
- | TRBJ2-2 | few | TRBV19 | TGTGCCAGTAAACTCTACAGCACGAACACCGGGGAGCTGTTTTTT | CASKLYSTNTGELFF
- | TRBJ2-1 | - | TRBV6-2/TRBV6-3 | TGTGCCAGCAGTTGGACTTTTGACTCCTACAATGAGCAGTTCTTC | CASSWTFDSYNEQFF